The 27 T cell receptor beta chains below come from one sample, sequenced in a study of response to subunit inactivated influenza vaccine. TCRdb re-called the RT-PCR reads through MiXCR, storing one row per CDR3 protein. The repertoire holds 500,000 to 600,000 distinct CDR3 sequences, 11% seen once, with roughly 11% in the top ten. This sample also appeared in a second study, on T cells expressing NK-cell markers. That source notes: Template switching by 5'RACE with UMIs generated the TCR beta cDNA.

This material consisted of PBMCs from blood, taken on the day of vaccination. These receptor sequences come from a man over 45 who received an inactivated influenza vaccine.

The rearrangement joins TRBV24-1 to TRBJ2-7; TRBD2 aligns across 9 bases. Losses at the gene ends were 9 bases for V and 1 base for J; bases not matched to a gene: 3. This CDR3 has 13 amino acids. Germline V gene data show CDR1 as KGHDR and CDR2 as SFDVKD. The CDR3 sequence is CATLLAGSYEQYF. The CDR3, as DNA: TGTGCCACCCTCCTAGCGGGATCCTACGAGCAGTACTTC.

This clonotype was found a few times. The rearrangement links TRBV10-3 to TRBJ2-7; D is uncertain. The CDR3 length is 13 residues. Deletions cut 2 bases from V and 3 bases from J, with 8 bases between. Germline V CDR1 and CDR2: ENHRY, SYGVKD. In nucleotides, the CDR3 is TGTGCCATCAGTGAGGGCAGATACTACGAGCAGTACTTC. Amino acids: CAISEGRYYEQYF.

This clonotype showed up just a few times. The chain links TRBV20-1 to TRBJ2-1, with D perhaps matching TRBD2 (6 bases). Germline loops: CDR1 DFQATT, CDR2 SNEGSKA (reference sequence). Trimming took off 6 bases at V and 6 bases at J, with 18 bases between the two ends. CDR3 length: 14 residues. CDR3 DNA sequence: TGCAGTGCCCCCCCCACGGGAGTGACCAATGAGCAGTTCTTC. Translated, it gives CSAPPTGVTNEQFF.

This rearrangement joins TRBV4-3 to TRBJ2-7; TRBD2 matches at 9 bases. CDR3 length equals 15 residues. Germline V gene sequence: CDR1 LGHNA, CDR2 YSLEER. The junction had 4 bases not matched to a gene; V was cut back by 1 base and J by 3 bases. CDR3 loop: CASSQGASGDYEQYF. The CDR3 DNA reads as TGCGCCAGCAGCCAAGGGGCTAGCGGGGACTACGAGCAGTACTTC.

This clonotype has just one count. The rearrangement links TRBV2 to TRBJ2-1; 8 positions agree with TRBD2. The CDR3 covers 15 residues. Looked up from germline, CDR1 is SNHLY and CDR2 is FYNNEI. J was trimmed by 9 bases and V by 4 bases; bases with no gene match: 11. CDR3: CASSAETGGHGEQFF. DNA of the CDR3: TGTGCCAGCAGTGCGGAAACGGGAGGGCACGGTGAGCAGTTCTTC.

This clonotype was seen repeatedly, ten times or more. The V call is TRBV27, the J call TRBJ2-1; D may be TRBD2 (5 bases). This CDR3 region has 16 residues. Trimming took 2 bases from V and 0 from J, leaving 11 bases between them. Germline V lookup: CDR1 MNHEY, CDR2 SMNVEV (reference sequence). CDR3: CASSLGLGSSYNEQFF. The CDR3 nucleotides are TGTGCCAGCAGTTTAGGTCTAGGGAGCTCCTACAATGAGCAGTTCTTC.

The chain carries TRBV12-3 or TRBV12-4 and TRBJ2-5; no firm D call. CDR3 length equals 15 residues. With 6 bases removed from V and 0 bases from J, the gap between germline ends came to 14 bases. As DNA, the CDR3 is TGTGCCAGCAGCCCGCCTGCAATCTACCAAGAGACCCAGTACTTC. Amino acid sequence: CASSPPAIYQETQYF.

This clonotype was counted only a few times. The gene calls are TRBV20-1 and TRBJ2-3; the D gene is possibly TRBD1 (10 bases). Deletions cut 4 bases from V and 2 bases from J, with 40 bases between. Germline V lookup: CDR1 DFQATT, CDR2 SNEGSKA (reference sequence). The CDR3 consists of 23 residues. CDR3 amino acids: CSANARDRGSPSTSGSVTDTQYF. The CDR3 coding sequence is TGCAGTGCTAACGCCCGGGACAGGGGTAGCCCCTCGACTAGCGGTTCTGTCACAGATACGCAGTATTTT.

In this sample, this clonotype turned up a few times. V and J are TRBV4-1 and TRBJ2-3, with 8 bases identical to TRBD2. V lost 4 bases, J lost 6 bases, and 9 bases stayed unmatched. The CDR3 covers 15 residues. The germline gives CDR1 MGHRA, CDR2 YSYEKL. The CDR3, as DNA: TGCGCCAGCAGCCCCCCACGGGGGGGCGGTGATACGCAGTATTTT. Translated, it gives CASSPPRGGGDTQYF.

This clonotype occurred a few times. This chain links TRBV7-8 with TRBJ1-5; D is undetermined. The CDR3 is 15 residues long. The V gene's germline CDR1 is SGHVS and CDR2 FQNEAQ. V was cut by 2 bases and J by 6 bases, with 14 bases left in between. CDR3: CASSLLFGGSQPQHF. The CDR3 bases are TGTGCCAGCAGCTTACTCTTCGGTGGTTCTCAGCCCCAGCATTTT.

This clonotype was detected only a few times. The rearrangement links TRBV28 to TRBJ1-1; D might be TRBD1 (5 bases). Germline CDR1 reads MDHEN; CDR2 reads SYDVKM. V shed 8 bases and J shed 5 bases, with 12 bases lying between them. CDR3 length: 12 amino acids. This chain's CDR3 is CASAMGGTEAFF. Written as DNA, the CDR3 is TGTGCCAGCGCTATGGGGGGGACTGAAGCTTTCTTT.

This clonotype was counted a few times. The CDR3 coding sequence is TGTGCCAGCAGTTGGGAAGGCACAGCGAACACCGGGGAGCTGTTTTTT. The encoded protein is CASSWEGTANTGELFF. The V gene is TRBV6-5, the J gene TRBJ2-2; D is uncertain. Germline values: CDR1 MNHEY, CDR2 SVGAGI. This CDR3 is built from 16 residues. V lost 4 bases, J lost 0 bases, and 12 bases lay in between.

This clonotype was found a few times. The chain carries TRBV5-1 and TRBJ2-6, with D maybe TRBD2 (5 bases). CDR3 size: 16 residues. Trimming stripped 1 base from V and 0 bases from J, with 8 bases between. Germline loops: CDR1 SGHRS, CDR2 YFSETQ. CDR3 coding DNA: TGCGCCAGCAGCTTGTCGGGGAACTCTGGGGCCAACGTCCTGACTTTC. It encodes CASSLSGNSGANVLTF.

This clonotype was observed a handful of times. The V gene is TRBV20-1, the J gene TRBJ1-2; TRBD1 is a possible D gene (6 bases). CDR3 length: 13 residues. Germline assignment: CDR1 DFQATT and CDR2 SNEGSKA (reference sequence). V gave up 3 bases and J gave up 5 bases, with 13 bases separating them. CDR3 sequence (DNA): TGCAGTGCTAGGTCCCAGGGACAATATGGCTACACCTTC. It yields the protein CSARSQGQYGYTF.

The chain combines TRBV7-2 with TRBJ2-7; 13 bases fit TRBD2. The J segment lost 9 bases and the V segment lost 5 bases, leaving 10 bases of the junction unmatched. The CDR3 totals 15 residues. Germline lookup yields CDR1 SGHTA and CDR2 FQGNSA. The CDR3, as DNA: TGTGCCAGCAGCCCAGGACTAGCGGGGGCCGGGTTGCAGTACTTC. Protein product: CASSPGLAGAGLQYF.

The chain uses TRBV20-1 and TRBJ2-3; TRBD1 agrees at 8 bases. V lost 0 bases to trimming and J lost 1 base; unmatched junction nucleotides: 3. This CDR3 has 15 amino acids. CDR1 and CDR2 from the germline V gene are DFQATT and SNEGSKA (reference sequence). CDR3 sequence reads: CSARDLTGGTDTQYF. The CDR3 region has the DNA TGCAGTGCTAGAGACTTGACAGGGGGCACAGATACGCAGTATTTT.

This clonotype was seen a handful of times. The V call is TRBV4-3, the J call TRBJ1-6, with unresolved D. Germline lookup yields CDR1 LGHNA and CDR2 YSLEER. There are 15 residues in the CDR3. Trimming removed 1 base at V and 8 bases at J, with 12 bases between. This CDR3 reads CASSQVLGLDSPLHF. As DNA, the CDR3 is TGCGCCAGCAGCCAAGTGCTAGGGCTGGATTCACCCCTCCACTTT.

This chain uses TRBV20-1 with TRBJ2-7; TRBD2 matches 11 bases. The CDR3 has 15 amino acids. After removal of 6 bases from V and 4 bases from J, the junction contained 11 bases not matched to a gene. Germline values: CDR1 DFQATT, CDR2 SNEGSKA (reference sequence). The DNA for the CDR3 is TGCAGTGCCCAGGACCTAGCGGGAGGTTTGTACGAGCAGTACTTC. This encodes CSAQDLAGGLYEQYF.

This clonotype was counted ten times or more. V usage is TRBV25-1 and J usage is TRBJ1-4; D is perhaps TRBD1 (5 bases). Germline assignment: CDR1 MGHDK and CDR2 SYGVNS. CDR3 length: 15 residues. The V end was cut by 3 bases, the J end by 7 bases, with 15 bases between. This CDR3 reads CASSEAGYRGEKLFF. In nucleotides, the CDR3 is TGTGCCAGCAGTGAGGCAGGGTATCGGGGTGAAAAACTGTTTTTT. Full variable domain (rest looked up from reference TRBV25-1 and TRBJ1-4): EADIYQTPRYLVIGTGKKITLECSQTMGHDKMYWYQQDPGMELHLIHYSYGVNSTEKGDLSSESTVSRIRTEHFPLTLESARPSHTSQYLCASSEAGYRGEKLFFGSGTQLSVL.

The rearrangement joins TRBV12-3 or TRBV12-4 to TRBJ2-1, with D possibly TRBD2 on 5 matching bases. V lost 2 bases, J lost 8 bases, and 16 bases lay in between. The CDR3 consists of 15 residues. The CDR3 region is CASSLSGSRSYEQFF. The DNA for the CDR3 is TGTGCCAGCAGTTTAAGTGGGAGCCGAAGCTATGAGCAGTTCTTC.

The chain joins TRBV27 to TRBJ2-3; tentative D call: TRBD1 (5 bases). The CDR3 runs to 15 residues. The V end was cut by 6 bases, the J end by 2 bases, with 15 bases between. Germline CDR1 MNHEY, CDR2 SMNVEV (reference sequence). DNA of the CDR3: TGTGCCAGCAGCTTCGCCGCAGGGTTCACAGATACGCAGTATTTT. Translating gives CASSFAAGFTDTQYF.

V is TRBV20-1 and J is TRBJ1-6; 8 bases match TRBD1. Germline V gene lookup returns CDR1 DFQATT and CDR2 SNEGSKA (reference sequence). With 6 bases clipped from V and 4 bases from J, the junction kept 5 bases outside the gene matches. This CDR3 has 14 residues. The CDR3 bases are TGCAGTGCAAGGACAGGGCCTTATAATTCACCCCTCCACTTT. Encoded protein: CSARTGPYNSPLHF.

About this clonotype itself: This may come from a read error, since a much larger clone is one base off. The chain links TRBV7-9 to TRBJ2-7; the D is unclear. This CDR3 contains 12 residues. V was cut by 2 bases and J by 2 bases, with 4 bases left in between. Germline loops: CDR1 SEHNR, CDR2 FQNEAQ (reference sequence). The CDR3 loop is CASSLIPYEQYF. The DNA for the CDR3 is TGTGCCAGCAGCTTAATCCCCTACGAGCAGTACTTC. The complete variable domain, with remaining parts taken from reference TRBV7-9 and TRBJ2-7, reads DTGVSQNPRHKITKRGQNVTFRCDPISEHNRLYWYRQTLGQGPEFLTYFQNEAQLEKSRLLSDRFSAERPKGSFSTLEIQRTEQGDSAMYLCASSLIPYEQYFGPGTRLTVT.

This clonotype was counted ten times or more. The chain combines TRBV20-1 with TRBJ2-2; 8 bases line up with TRBD2. CDR3 length equals 17 residues. The V gene end was trimmed by 0 bases and the J gene end by 0 bases; junction bases not matched to a gene: 6. Germline V gene sequence: CDR1 DFQATT, CDR2 SNEGSKA (reference sequence). This chain's CDR3 is CSARDAAGDSNTGELFF. In DNA form, the CDR3 reads TGCAGTGCTAGAGATGCAGCGGGGGATTCGAACACCGGGGAGCTGTTTTTT.

The chain couples TRBV18 to TRBJ1-4; D is undetermined. Trimming stripped 6 bases from V and 5 bases from J, with 10 bases between. The CDR3 sequence is 13 residues long. Germline V gene lookup returns CDR1 KGHSH and CDR2 LQKENI. CDR3 sequence: CASSLLGNEKLFF. The DNA of the CDR3 is TGTGCCAGCTCCCTATTGGGGAATGAAAAACTGTTTTTT.

This clonotype was picked up a small number of times. The chain recombines TRBV29-1 with TRBJ2-7, with 12 bases identical to TRBD2. The ends lost 6 bases at V and 1 base at J; junction bases unmatched: 10. This CDR3 region has 16 residues. Germline values: CDR1 SQVTM, CDR2 ANQGSEA. The DNA of the CDR3 is TGCAGCGTGACCGGGACTAGCGGGCGTCTTTCCTACGAGCAGTACTTC. It specifies CSVTGTSGRLSYEQYF.

The V gene is TRBV29-1, the J gene TRBJ2-1, with 10 bases fitting TRBD2. There are 18 residues in the CDR3. Trimming took 1 base from V and 3 from J; bases not matched to a gene: 12. Germline assignment: CDR1 SQVTM and CDR2 ANQGSEA. The DNA for the CDR3 is TGCAGCGTTGAAGCCCCCGAAGGACTAGCGGACTTCTACAATGAGCAGTTCTTC. It specifies CSVEAPEGLADFYNEQFF.